The rows below give T cell receptor beta chains drawn from one sample of a study of blood T cell repertoires in COVID-19. Profiled with immunoSEQ multiplex PCR; TCRdb holds only in-frame clones, not every one. The sample lists approximately 250,000 clones; about 87% were seen once. The sample comprised peripheral blood. The source is a woman in her sixties or seventies with COVID-19, enrolled during active disease. Both conserved end residues are part of each CDR3. A D gene is named only where the DNA matches it firmly. For some rows the clone size is stated as once, few or many, or as a class when expanded; others skip it.

V gene,J gene,clone size,CDR3 length,D gene,CDR3 DNA,CDR3 protein
TRBV7-3,TRBJ2-7,-,14,-,TGTGCCAGCAGCTCAGGGGCGACCGGGGGGGAGCAGTACTTC,CASSSGATGGEQYF
TRBV5-1,TRBJ1-2,-,15,TRBD1,TGCGCCAGCAGCAGCGGACAGGGGGTGGGCTATGGCTACACCTTC,CASSSGQGVGYGYTF
TRBV9,TRBJ2-7,-,15,TRBD1,TGTGCCAGCAGCGTAGCGGGACAGGCCACCTACGAGCAGTACTTC,CASSVAGQATYEQYF
TRBV11-2,TRBJ2-3,-,14,-,TGTGCCAGCAGCCCCCCCGGGGAGGCAGATACGCAGTATTTT,CASSPPGEADTQYF
TRBV5-1,TRBJ2-7,once,13,-,TGCGCCAGCAGCTACACAGGGCGGAGCGAGCAGTACTTC,CASSYTGRSEQYF
TRBV7-3,TRBJ2-3,-,13,-,TGTGCCAGCAGCTTGGGGGGTGAAGGTACGCAGTATTTT,CASSLGGEGTQYF
TRBV5-6,TRBJ1-1,once,14,-,TGTGCCAGCAGCTTCTTAGGGGTGAGGACTGAAGCTTTCTTT,CASSFLGVRTEAFF
TRBV6-6,TRBJ1-3,-,16,-,TGTGCCAGCAGTTACTCGCGACAGGTGGGAGAAAACACCATATATTTT,CASSYSRQVGENTIYF
TRBV30,TRBJ1-3,-,16,TRBD1,TGTGCCTGGAGTGGCACCAGGGGGCCCTCTGGAAACACCATATATTTT,CAWSGTRGPSGNTIYF
TRBV7-2,TRBJ2-6,-,13,-,TGTGCCAGCACCCGTGTGGGGGCCAACGTCCTGACTTTC,CASTRVGANVLTF
TRBV21-1,TRBJ2-3,-,17,-,TGTGCCAGCAGCAAAAGGGGGATAGCGGGAGCGAAAGATACGCAGTATTTT,CASSKRGIAGAKDTQYF
TRBV5-5,TRBJ2-2,-,13,-,TGTGCCAGCGTGCTAGCAGTCACCGGGGAGCTGTTTTTT,CASVLAVTGELFF
TRBV9,TRBJ1-6,-,15,TRBD1,TGTGCCAGCAGCACCCGACAGGGTGGGGATTCACCCCTCCACTTT,CASSTRQGGDSPLHF
TRBV7-6,TRBJ2-7,few,14,TRBD1,TGTGCCAGCAGCCGGGGACAGTCCTATGACGAGCAGTACTTC,CASSRGQSYDEQYF
TRBV6-2/TRBV6-3,TRBJ1-1,few,13,TRBD1,TGTGCCAGCAGTTACTCGGCGCAGGGGGGAGCTTTCTTT,CASSYSAQGGAFF
TRBV6-2/TRBV6-3,TRBJ2-7,-,14,-,TGTGCCAGCAGTTCCCTCGACATTCTCCACGAGCAGTACTTC,CASSSLDILHEQYF
TRBV27,TRBJ2-7,-,15,-,TGTGCCAGCAGTCTCGGACTGCCCCCCATTTACGAGCAGTACTTC,CASSLGLPPIYEQYF
TRBV7-6,TRBJ2-6,-,13,-,TGTGCCACGGGTCATAACAGGGCCAACGTCCTGACTTTC,CATGHNRANVLTF
TRBV13,TRBJ1-2,-,13,-,TGTGCCAGCAGCTCCAGGGTTTCCGGTGGCTACACCTTC,CASSSRVSGGYTF
TRBV5-1,TRBJ2-1,-,15,-,TGCGCCAGCAGCTTGAGCTGGAGCTCCTACAATGAGCAGTTCTTC,CASSLSWSSYNEQFF
TRBV11-2,TRBJ2-7,-,13,-,TGTGCCAGCAGTCGACAGCAGCCCTACGAGCAGTACTTC,CASSRQQPYEQYF
TRBV19,TRBJ1-2,-,14,-,TGTGCCAGTAGCGAGGGGGATGGGGCCTATGGCTACACCTTC,CASSEGDGAYGYTF
TRBV9,TRBJ2-2,-,16,-,TGTGCCAGCAGCGTAGTGGCTAGTGAGGACACCGGGGAGCTGTTTTTT,CASSVVASEDTGELFF
TRBV30,TRBJ1-2,-,13,-,TGTGCCTGGTCGGGGGAGTCCCAGAGCGGCTACACCTTC,CAWSGESQSGYTF
TRBV15,TRBJ2-6,-,16,-,TGTGCCACCAGCAGAGATTCAGGCTCTGGGGCCAACGTCCTGACTTTC,CATSRDSGSGANVLTF
TRBV4-1,TRBJ2-1,-,17,-,TGCGCCAGCAGCCAAGATTGGTTGCAGGCTGGATACAATGAGCAGTTCTTC,CASSQDWLQAGYNEQFF
TRBV27,TRBJ1-1,-,12,TRBD1,TGTGCCATCCCGACAGGGGAGACTGAAGCTTTCTTT,CAIPTGETEAFF